These 10 T cell receptor beta chains share one sample of origin, sequenced in a study of T-cell memory formation after mild COVID-19. TCRdb independently ran MiXCR on the 5' RACE reads; one entry per CDR3 protein. The table lists roughly 250,000 distinct CDR3 sequences, approximately 16% of them singletons, with approximately 3.6% in the top ten. Sequenced sample: PBMCs or a T cell subset sorted from them (not recorded which). The receptors shown here come from a man aged 18 to 35 who had mild COVID-19 (a few samples of this study predate the infection). Cell type and time point are not known.

This clonotype has at least ten counts. The chain couples TRBV11-3 to TRBJ2-2; 9 bases line up with TRBD2. This CDR3 contains 18 residues. CDR1 is SGHNT and CDR2 is YENEEA in the germline V gene. Trimming removed 1 base from V and 0 bases from J; junction bases left unmatched: 6. For the CDR3, the DNA is TGTGCCAGCAGCTTAGGACTAGCGGATTCCGCGAACACCGGGGAGCTGTTTTTT. Amino acid sequence: CASSLGLADSANTGELFF.

At least ten counts were recorded for this clonotype. V usage is TRBV28 and J usage is TRBJ2-1; 13 bases line up with TRBD2. The junction had 3 bases not matched to a gene; V was cut back by 6 bases and J by 4 bases. Germline loops: CDR1 MDHEN, CDR2 SYDVKM. The CDR3 is made up of 15 amino acids. The CDR3 here is CASSRLAGGYNEQFF. CDR3 DNA sequence: TGTGCCAGCAGCCGACTAGCGGGGGGATACAATGAGCAGTTCTTC.

As concerns this clonotype: The junction and the germline gene differ at one end; a read error may be behind it. CDR3 sequence reads: CASSLHSTDTQCF. CDR3 DNA: TGCGCCAGCAGCTTACATAGCACAGATACGCAGTGTTTT. This sequence joins TRBV5-1 and TRBJ2-3, with D unclear. CDR1 is SGHRS and CDR2 is YFSETQ in the germline V gene. CDR3 length: 13 residues.

The chain recombines TRBV5-8 with TRBJ2-5; D not resolved. Trimming cost V 3 bases and J 3 bases, with 12 bases left between them. The CDR3 covers 14 residues. Germline V gives CDR1 SGHTS, CDR2 YDEGEE. The CDR3 DNA is TGTGCCAGCAGCTCGGGTAGCCGGGAAGAGACCCAGTACTTC. Protein sequence: CASSSGSREETQYF.

The chain joins TRBV19 to TRBJ2-7; the D gene is possibly TRBD1 (5 bases). With 3 bases removed from V and 3 bases from J, the gap between germline ends came to 15 bases. CDR1 and CDR2 (germline): LNHDA, SQIVND (reference sequence). The CDR3 covers 15 residues. For the CDR3, the DNA is TGTGCCAGTAGTATTGACGTACAGGCGATCTACGAGCAGTACTTC. Translation gives CASSIDVQAIYEQYF.

This clonotype has a handful of counts. The rearrangement joins TRBV5-1 to TRBJ2-3; 7 nucleotides agree with TRBD2. The length of the CDR3 is 14 residues. Germline lookup yields CDR1 SGHRS and CDR2 YFSETQ. V shed 4 bases and J 3 bases; nucleotides not matched to a gene: 5. CDR3 residues: CASSLSGATDTQYF. The CDR3 DNA follows: TGCGCCAGCAGCCTAAGCGGGGCTACAGATACGCAGTATTTT. Variable domain in full (rest from reference TRBV5-1 and TRBJ2-3): KAGVTQTPRYLIKTRGQQVTLSCSPISGHRSVSWYQQTPGQGLQFLFEYFSETQRNKGNFPGRFSGRQFSNSRSEMNVSTLELGDSALYLCASSLSGATDTQYFGPGTRLTVL.

The chain is built from TRBV9 and TRBJ2-7; D not certain. The CDR3 runs 14 residues. Germline assignment: CDR1 SGDLS and CDR2 YYNGEE. V lost 0 bases, J lost 5 bases, and 12 bases lay in between. The CDR3 is CASSVVGTMDEQYV. CDR3 coding DNA: TGTGCCAGCAGCGTAGTGGGCACCATGGACGAGCAGTACGTC.

In its sample, this clonotype was seen a few times. The chain uses TRBV20-1 and TRBJ2-5; D is possibly TRBD1 (6 bases). Germline V gives CDR1 DFQATT, CDR2 SNEGSKA (reference sequence). The CDR3 has 12 amino acids. V was cut by 5 bases and J by 4 bases, with 11 bases left in between. The CDR3: CSAPQGGETQYF. Here the CDR3 DNA reads TGCAGTGCTCCACAGGGTGGAGAGACCCAGTACTTC.

The V call is TRBV4-3, the J call TRBJ2-1, with 9 bases aligning to TRBD2. The V gene end was trimmed by 1 base and the J gene end by 4 bases; junction bases not matched to a gene: 8. The CDR3 totals 17 residues. The germline V gene has CDR1 LGHNA and CDR2 YSLEER. As DNA, the CDR3 is TGCGCCAGCAGCCAAGGGGGTAGCGGGGGCGGATACAATGAGCAGTTCTTC. It specifies CASSQGGSGGGYNEQFF.

This clonotype was seen only a few times. The chain employs TRBV7-2 and TRBJ1-4; 8 bases align to TRBD1. Looked up from germline, CDR1 is SGHTA and CDR2 is FQGNSA. The CDR3 extends over 15 amino acids. V dropped 3 bases and J dropped 7; count of bases not matched to a gene: 7. The CDR3 DNA follows: TGTGCCAGCAGCTTTAACAGGGGGGCGGGTGAAAAACTGTTTTTT. The encoded protein is CASSFNRGAGEKLFF.